This TCR beta chain was recorded in a study of blood T cells in healthy people across ages. The study's findings and limits: The recorded TCR beta diversity per million T cells decreased in a roughly linear manner with age.

Investigators took about 9.1 milliliters of peripheral blood from every donor. Only a few counts were recorded for this clonotype. Its antigen remains unidentified. The second PCR ran roughly 6 to 11 cycles with a sample-barcoded 5' primer and J-beta primers. Each single sample gave us at least 2.5 million CDR3-containing paired-end reads. TCRdb independently ran MiXCR on the 5' RACE reads; one entry per CDR3 protein. The sample consists of 550,000 to 750,000 distinct CDR3 sequences, 20% to 25% of them appearing once. Germline CDR1 is MNHNS and CDR2 is SASEGT. The germline V and J ends were trimmed by 3 bases and 3 bases, with 12 bases remaining between them. The CDR3 sequence is 14 residues long.

The sequenced material came from blood. The sequence derives from a man aged 65-85 years in good health. The genes are TRBV6-1 and TRBJ2-7, with D perhaps TRBD1 (6 bases). This chain's CDR3 is CASSDVRGVYEQYF. The CDR3 nucleotides are TGTGCCAGCAGTGATGTCAGGGGAGTCTACGAGCAGTACTTC.